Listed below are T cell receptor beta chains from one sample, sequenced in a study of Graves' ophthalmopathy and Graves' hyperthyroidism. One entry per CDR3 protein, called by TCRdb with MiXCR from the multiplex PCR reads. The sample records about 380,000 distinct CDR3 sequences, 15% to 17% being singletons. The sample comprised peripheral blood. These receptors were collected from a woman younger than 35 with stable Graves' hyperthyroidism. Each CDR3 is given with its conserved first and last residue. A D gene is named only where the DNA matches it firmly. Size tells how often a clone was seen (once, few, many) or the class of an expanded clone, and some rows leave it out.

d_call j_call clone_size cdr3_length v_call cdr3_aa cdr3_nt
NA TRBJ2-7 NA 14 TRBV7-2 CASSLSPAAYEQYF TGTGCCAGCAGCTTATCCCCCGCAGCCTACGAGCAGTACTTC
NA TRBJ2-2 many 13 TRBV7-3 CASSFSGRGELFF TGTGCCAGCAGCTTCTCCGGGCGGGGGGAGCTGTTTTTT
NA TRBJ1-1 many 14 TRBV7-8 CASSLALHHTEAFF TGTGCCAGCAGCTTAGCGTTGCACCACACTGAAGCTTTCTTT
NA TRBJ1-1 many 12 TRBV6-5 CASSHRNTEAFF TGTGCCAGCAGTCACCGGAACACTGAAGCTTTCTTT
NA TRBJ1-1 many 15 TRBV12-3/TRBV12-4 CASSRRGELNTEAFF TGTGCCAGCAGCCGGCGGGGGGAACTTAACACTGAAGCTTTCTTT
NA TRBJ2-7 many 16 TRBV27 CASKAAPPGPFYEQYF TGTGCCAGCAAGGCAGCCCCACCCGGCCCCTTCTACGAGCAGTACTTC
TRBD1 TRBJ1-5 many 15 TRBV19 CASSARTGGNQPQHF TGTGCCAGTAGTGCACGGACAGGGGGAAATCAGCCCCAGCATTTT
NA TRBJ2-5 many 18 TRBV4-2 CASSQDLGPEGGGETQYF TGTGCCAGCAGCCAAGATTTGGGGCCGGAGGGGGGGGGAGAGACCCAGTACTTC
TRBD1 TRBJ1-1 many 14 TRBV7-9 CASSLDQGDTEAFF TGTGCCAGCAGCTTAGATCAGGGGGACACTGAAGCTTTCTTT
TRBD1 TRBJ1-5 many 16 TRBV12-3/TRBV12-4 CASSPRMRTGNQPQHF TGTGCCAGCAGCCCCCGAATGAGGACAGGGAATCAGCCCCAGCATTTT
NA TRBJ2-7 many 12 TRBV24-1 CATGSDSYEQYF TGTGCCACGGGGAGTGACTCCTACGAGCAGTACTTC
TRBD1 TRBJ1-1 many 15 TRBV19 CASSTPGQRSAGAFF TGTGCCAGTAGTACCCCGGGACAGCGCTCCGCGGGAGCTTTCTTT
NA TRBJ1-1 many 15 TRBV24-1 CATSDGPPKNAEAFF TGTGCCACCAGTGATGGCCCCCCGAAGAACGCTGAAGCTTTCTTT
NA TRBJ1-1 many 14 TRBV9 CASSPDGGTTEAFF TGTGCCAGCAGCCCTGACGGGGGTACCACTGAAGCTTTCTTT
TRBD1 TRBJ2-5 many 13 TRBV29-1 CSAKTGEGETQYF TGCAGCGCCAAAACAGGGGAAGGGGAGACCCAGTACTTC
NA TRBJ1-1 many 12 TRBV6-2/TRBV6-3 CASRTANTEAFF TGTGCCAGCCGGACAGCGAACACTGAAGCTTTCTTT
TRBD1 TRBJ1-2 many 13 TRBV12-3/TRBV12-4 CASSLQGEVGYTF TGTGCCAGCAGTCTCCAGGGGGAAGTCGGCTACACCTTC
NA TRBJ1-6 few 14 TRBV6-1 CASSGQEDNSPLHF TGTGCCAGCAGTGGACAGGAAGATAATTCACCCCTCCACTTT
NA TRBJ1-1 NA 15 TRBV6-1 CASRTPGQMNTEAFF TGTGCCAGCAGGACCCCGGGACAAATGAACACTGAAGCTTTCTTT
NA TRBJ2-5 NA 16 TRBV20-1 CSAISHDGLYQETQYF TGCAGTGCTATCTCGCATGACGGTCTCTACCAAGAGACCCAGTACTTC